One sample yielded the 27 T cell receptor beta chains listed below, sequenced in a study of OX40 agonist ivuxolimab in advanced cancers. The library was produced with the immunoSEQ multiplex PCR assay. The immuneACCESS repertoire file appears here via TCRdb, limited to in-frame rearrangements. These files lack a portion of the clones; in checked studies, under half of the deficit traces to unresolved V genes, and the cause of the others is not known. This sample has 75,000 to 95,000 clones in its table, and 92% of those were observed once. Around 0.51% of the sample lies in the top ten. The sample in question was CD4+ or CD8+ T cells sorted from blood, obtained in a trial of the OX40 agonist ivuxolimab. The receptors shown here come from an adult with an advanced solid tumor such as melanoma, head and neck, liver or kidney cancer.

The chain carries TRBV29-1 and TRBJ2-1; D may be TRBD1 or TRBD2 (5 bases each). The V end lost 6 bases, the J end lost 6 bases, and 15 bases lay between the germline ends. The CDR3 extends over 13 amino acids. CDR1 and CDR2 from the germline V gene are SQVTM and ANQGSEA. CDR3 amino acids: CSVQRAGRNEQFF. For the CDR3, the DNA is TGCAGCGTCCAGAGGGCAGGGCGCAATGAGCAGTTCTTC.

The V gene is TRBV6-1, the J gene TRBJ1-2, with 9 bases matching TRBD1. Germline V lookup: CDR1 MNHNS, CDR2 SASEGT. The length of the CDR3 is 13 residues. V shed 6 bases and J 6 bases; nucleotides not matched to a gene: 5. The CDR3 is CASRGDRVDGYTF. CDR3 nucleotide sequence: TGTGCCAGCAGGGGGGACAGGGTAGATGGCTACACCTTC.

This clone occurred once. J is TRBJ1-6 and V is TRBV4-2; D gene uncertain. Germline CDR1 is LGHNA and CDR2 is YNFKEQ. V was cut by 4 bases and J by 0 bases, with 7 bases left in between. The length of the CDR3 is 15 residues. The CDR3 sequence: CASSPLSSYNSPLHF. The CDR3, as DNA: TGTGCCAGCAGCCCCTTGAGCTCCTATAATTCACCCCTCCACTTT.

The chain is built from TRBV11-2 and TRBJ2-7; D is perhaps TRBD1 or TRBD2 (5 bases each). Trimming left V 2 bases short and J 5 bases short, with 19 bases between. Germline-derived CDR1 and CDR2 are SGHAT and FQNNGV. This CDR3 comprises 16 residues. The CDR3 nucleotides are TGTGCCAGCAGCTTACTTGGGGGACGGGCCCCTGACGAGCAGTACTTC. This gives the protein CASSLLGGRAPDEQYF.

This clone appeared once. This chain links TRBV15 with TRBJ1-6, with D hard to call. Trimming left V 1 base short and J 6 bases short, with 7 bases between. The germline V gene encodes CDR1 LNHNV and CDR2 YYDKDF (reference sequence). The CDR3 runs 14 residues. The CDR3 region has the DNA TGTGCCACCAGCAGAGCACGGATTAATTCACCCCTCCACTTT. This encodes CATSRARINSPLHF.

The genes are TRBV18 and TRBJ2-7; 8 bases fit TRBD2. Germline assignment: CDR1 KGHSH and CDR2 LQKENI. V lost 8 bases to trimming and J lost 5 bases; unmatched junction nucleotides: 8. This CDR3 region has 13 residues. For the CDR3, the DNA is TGTGCCAGCCTCGGGGGGGGGCCCAACGAGCAGTACTTC. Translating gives CASLGGGPNEQYF.

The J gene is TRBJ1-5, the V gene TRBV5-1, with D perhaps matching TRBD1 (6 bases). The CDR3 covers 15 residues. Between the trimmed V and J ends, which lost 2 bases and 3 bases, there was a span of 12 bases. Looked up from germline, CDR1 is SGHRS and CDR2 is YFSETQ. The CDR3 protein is CASSLTSGVNQPQHF. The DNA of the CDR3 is TGCGCCAGCAGCTTAACCTCAGGGGTCAATCAGCCCCAGCATTTT.

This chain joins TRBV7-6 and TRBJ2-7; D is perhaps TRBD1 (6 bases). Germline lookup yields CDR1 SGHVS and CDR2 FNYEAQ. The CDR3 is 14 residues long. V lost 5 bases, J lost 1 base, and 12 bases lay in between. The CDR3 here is CASSLRTDSYEQYF. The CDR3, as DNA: TGTGCCAGCAGCCTCCGGACAGATTCCTACGAGCAGTACTTC.

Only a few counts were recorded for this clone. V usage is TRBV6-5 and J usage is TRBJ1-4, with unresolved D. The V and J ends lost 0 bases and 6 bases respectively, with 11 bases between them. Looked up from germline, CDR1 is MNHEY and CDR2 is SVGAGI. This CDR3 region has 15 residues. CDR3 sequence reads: CASSYSQGYDEKLFF. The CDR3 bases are TGTGCCAGCAGTTACTCCCAAGGGTATGATGAAAAACTGTTTTTT.

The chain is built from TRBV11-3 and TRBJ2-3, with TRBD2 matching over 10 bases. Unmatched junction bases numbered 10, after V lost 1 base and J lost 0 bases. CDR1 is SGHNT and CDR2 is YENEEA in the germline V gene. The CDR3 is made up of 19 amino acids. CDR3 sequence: CASSLGGMVAGGSTDTQYF. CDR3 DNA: TGTGCCAGCAGCTTAGGAGGGATGGTAGCGGGGGGAAGCACAGATACGCAGTATTTT.

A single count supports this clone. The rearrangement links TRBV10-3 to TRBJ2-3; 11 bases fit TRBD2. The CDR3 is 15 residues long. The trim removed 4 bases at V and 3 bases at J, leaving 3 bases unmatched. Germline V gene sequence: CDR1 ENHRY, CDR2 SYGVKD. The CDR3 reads CAISAGTSGTDTQYF. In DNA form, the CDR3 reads TGTGCCATCAGTGCCGGGACTAGCGGTACAGATACGCAGTATTTT.

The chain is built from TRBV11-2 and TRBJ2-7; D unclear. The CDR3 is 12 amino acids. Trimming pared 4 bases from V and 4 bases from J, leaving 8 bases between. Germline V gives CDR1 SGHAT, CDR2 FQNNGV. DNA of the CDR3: TGTGCCAGCAGCTCCTCCCGGTACGAGCAGTACTTC. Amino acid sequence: CASSSSRYEQYF.

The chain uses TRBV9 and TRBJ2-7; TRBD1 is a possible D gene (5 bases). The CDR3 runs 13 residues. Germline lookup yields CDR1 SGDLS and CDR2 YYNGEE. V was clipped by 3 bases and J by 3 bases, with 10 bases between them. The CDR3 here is CASSATDRYEQYF. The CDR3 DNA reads TGTGCCAGCAGCGCGACAGACCGCTACGAGCAGTACTTC.

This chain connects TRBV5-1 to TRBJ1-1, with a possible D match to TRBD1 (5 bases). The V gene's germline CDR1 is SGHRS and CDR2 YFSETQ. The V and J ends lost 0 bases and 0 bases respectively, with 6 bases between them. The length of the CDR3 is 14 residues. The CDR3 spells CASSLGTLNTEAFF. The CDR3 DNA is TGCGCCAGCAGCTTGGGGACACTGAACACTGAAGCTTTCTTT.

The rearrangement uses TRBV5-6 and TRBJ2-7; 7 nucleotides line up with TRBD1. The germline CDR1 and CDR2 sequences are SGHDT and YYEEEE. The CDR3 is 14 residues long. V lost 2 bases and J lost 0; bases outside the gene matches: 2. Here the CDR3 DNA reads TGTGCCAGCAGCTTCGGACAGGTCTCCTACGAGCAGTACTTC. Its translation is CASSFGQVSYEQYF.

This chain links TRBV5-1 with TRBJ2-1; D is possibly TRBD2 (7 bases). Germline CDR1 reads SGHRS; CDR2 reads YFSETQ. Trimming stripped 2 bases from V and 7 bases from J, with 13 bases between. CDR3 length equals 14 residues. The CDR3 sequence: CASSLIRGGNEQFF. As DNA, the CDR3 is TGCGCCAGCAGCTTAATTAGGGGGGGTAATGAGCAGTTCTTC.

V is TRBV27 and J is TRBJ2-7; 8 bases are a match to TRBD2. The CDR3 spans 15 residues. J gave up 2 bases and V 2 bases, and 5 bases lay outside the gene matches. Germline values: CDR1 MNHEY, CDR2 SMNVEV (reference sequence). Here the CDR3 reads CASSLAGGPTYEQYF. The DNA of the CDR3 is TGTGCCAGCAGTTTAGCGGGAGGCCCAACCTACGAGCAGTACTTC.

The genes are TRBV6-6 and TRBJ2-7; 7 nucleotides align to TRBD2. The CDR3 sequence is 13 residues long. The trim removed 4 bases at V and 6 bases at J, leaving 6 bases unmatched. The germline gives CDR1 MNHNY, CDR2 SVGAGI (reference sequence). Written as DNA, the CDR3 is TGTGCCAGCAGTTTAAGGGGCGGGAGCGAGCAGTACTTC. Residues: CASSLRGGSEQYF.

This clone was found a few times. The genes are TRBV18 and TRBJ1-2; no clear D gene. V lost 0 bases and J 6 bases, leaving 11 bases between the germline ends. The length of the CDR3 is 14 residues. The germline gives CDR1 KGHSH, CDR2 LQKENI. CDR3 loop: CASSPPGSPDGYTF. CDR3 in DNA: TGTGCCAGCTCACCACCTGGATCCCCGGATGGCTACACCTTC.

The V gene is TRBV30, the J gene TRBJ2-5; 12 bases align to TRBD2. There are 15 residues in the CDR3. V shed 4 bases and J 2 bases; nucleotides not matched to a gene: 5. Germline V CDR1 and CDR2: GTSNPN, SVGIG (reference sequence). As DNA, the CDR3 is TGTGCCTGGACTAGCGGGAGGGGAGTTCAAGAGACCCAGTACTTC. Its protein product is CAWTSGRGVQETQYF.

CDR3 in DNA: TGTGCCAGCGGGAAAGCCGGGCAGGGCACAGATACGCAGTATTTT. Translated, it gives CASGKAGQGTDTQYF. This rearrangement joins TRBV27 to TRBJ2-3; D gene unclear. The V end was cut by 8 bases, the J end by 1 base, with 16 bases between. CDR3 length equals 15 residues. Germline assignment: CDR1 MNHEY and CDR2 SMNVEV (reference sequence).

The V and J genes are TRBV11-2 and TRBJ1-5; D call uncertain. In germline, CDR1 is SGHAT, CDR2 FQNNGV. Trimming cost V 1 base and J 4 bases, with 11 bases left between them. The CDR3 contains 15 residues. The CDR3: CASSLAGGGNQPQHF. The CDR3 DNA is TGTGCCAGCAGCTTAGCTGGCGGCGGTAATCAGCCCCAGCATTTT.

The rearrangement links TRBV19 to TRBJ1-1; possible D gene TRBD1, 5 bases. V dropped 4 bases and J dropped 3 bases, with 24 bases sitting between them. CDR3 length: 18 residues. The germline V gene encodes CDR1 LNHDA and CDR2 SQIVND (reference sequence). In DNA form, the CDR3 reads TGTGCCAGTAGTAACTCCGGTCGATGGGGGTTGAGGGACACTGAAGCTTTCTTT. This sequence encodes CASSNSGRWGLRDTEAFF.

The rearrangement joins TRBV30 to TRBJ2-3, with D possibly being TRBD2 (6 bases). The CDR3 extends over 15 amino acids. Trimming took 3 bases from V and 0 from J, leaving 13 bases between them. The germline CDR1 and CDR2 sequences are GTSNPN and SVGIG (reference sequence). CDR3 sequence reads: CAWSGGLESTDTQYF. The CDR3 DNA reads TGTGCCTGGAGCGGGGGACTGGAGAGCACAGATACGCAGTATTTT.

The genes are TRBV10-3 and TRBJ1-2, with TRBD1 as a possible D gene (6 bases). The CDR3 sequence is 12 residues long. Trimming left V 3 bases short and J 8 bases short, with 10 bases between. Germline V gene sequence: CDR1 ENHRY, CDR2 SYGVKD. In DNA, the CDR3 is TGTGCCATCAGTGATTCAGGGGAGGGCTACACCTTC. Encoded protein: CAISDSGEGYTF.

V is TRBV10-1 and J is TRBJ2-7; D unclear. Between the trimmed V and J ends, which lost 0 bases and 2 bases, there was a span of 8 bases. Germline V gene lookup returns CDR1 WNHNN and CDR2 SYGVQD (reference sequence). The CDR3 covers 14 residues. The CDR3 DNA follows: TGCGCCAGCAGTGAGTCCGGGCGAGCCTACGAGCAGTACTTC. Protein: CASSESGRAYEQYF.

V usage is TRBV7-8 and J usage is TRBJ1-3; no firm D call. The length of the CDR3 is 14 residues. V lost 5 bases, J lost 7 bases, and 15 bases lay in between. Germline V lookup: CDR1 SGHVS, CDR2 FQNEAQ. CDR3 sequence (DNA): TGTGCCAGCAGCCTTACAAATCACGGCAACACCATATATTTT. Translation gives CASSLTNHGNTIYF.